The present T cell receptor (beta chain) was sequenced within a study of vaccination and CD4 T cells after COVID-19. Study information: Convalescent donors were composed of six males and four females, of whom two were Hispanic. A vaccine, either BNT162b2 or mRNA-1273, was given to participants in two doses. Overlapping spike peptides of SARS-CoV-2, HCoV-NL63, HCoV-OC43 and HCoV-229E stimulated the cells.

With the Oncomine TCR Beta short-read assay, DNA from cultured CD4+ T cells was sequenced. Via MiXCR, TCRdb re-called the PCR reads, giving one row per CDR3 protein. This sample carries about 15,000 distinct CDR3 sequences, approximately 70% of them seen once, and the ten largest clones take approximately 4.3%. V was clipped by 3 bases and J by 5 bases; unmatched bases: 5. This CDR3 contains 14 residues. Germline lookup yields CDR1 DFQATT and CDR2 SNEGSKA (reference sequence). As to this clonotype: The antigen remains unidentified.

Indicated treatment: approximately 11-day PBMC culture with coronavirus spike peptide pools or control peptides (ViraFEST assay). ViraFEST used peptide pools to expand antigen-specific T cells before TCR sequencing. The sequenced sample was CD4+ T cells from blood, cultured in vitro. This receptor was taken from a human donor who had recovered from COVID-19. The chain couples TRBV20-1 to TRBJ2-1, with 9 bases matching TRBD2. CDR3 sequence reads: CSASGLARDNEQFF. CDR3 sequence (DNA): TGCAGTGCTAGCGGACTAGCGAGAGACAATGAGCAGTTCTTC.